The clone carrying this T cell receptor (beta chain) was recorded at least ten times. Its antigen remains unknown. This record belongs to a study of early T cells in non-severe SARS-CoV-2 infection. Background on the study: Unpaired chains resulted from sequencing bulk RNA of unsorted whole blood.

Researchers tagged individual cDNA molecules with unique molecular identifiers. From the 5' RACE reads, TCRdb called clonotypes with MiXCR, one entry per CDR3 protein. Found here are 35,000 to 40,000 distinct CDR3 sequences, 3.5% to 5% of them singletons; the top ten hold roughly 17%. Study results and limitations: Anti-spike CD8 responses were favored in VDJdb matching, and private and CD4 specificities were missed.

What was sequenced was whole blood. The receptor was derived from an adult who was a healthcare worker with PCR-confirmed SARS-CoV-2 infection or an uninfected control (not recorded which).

CDR3 residues: CASRGSENTIYF. As DNA, the CDR3 is TGTGCCAGCAGAGGGTCCGAAAACACCATATATTTT. The chain employs TRBV25-1 and TRBJ1-3; no firm D call. Trimming took 6 bases from V and 6 from J, leaving 9 bases between them. CDR1 and CDR2 from the germline V gene are MGHDK and SYGVNS. The CDR3 has 12 amino acids.